This TCR beta chain was captured by sequencing in a study of monozygotic twins with inflammatory bowel disease. Study observations and caveats: The data offered no way to tell different T cell subtypes apart. Compared with healthy twins, IBD patients shared fewer clonotypes with others, especially with disease activity. By inverse Simpson index, TCRbeta diversity was lower in IBD patients than in healthy co-twins.

Germline CDR1 reads SGHTS; CDR2 reads YDEGEE. CDR3 length equals 17 residues. With regard to this clonotype: Its antigen is as yet unknown.

Donors gave approximately 2.5 ml of blood apiece. TCRdb reprocessed the 5' RACE reads and reports one entry per CDR3 protein, with no DNA. The sample shows some 210,000 distinct CDR3 sequences, and roughly 1.5% sits with its ten largest clones. The rearrangement uses TRBV5-8 and TRBJ1-1. The specimen sequenced was blood. The TCR was taken from a human donor with ulcerative colitis or Crohn's disease, or a healthy co-twin of an affected twin (not recorded which). The CDR3: CASSSGSRAFLNTEAFF.